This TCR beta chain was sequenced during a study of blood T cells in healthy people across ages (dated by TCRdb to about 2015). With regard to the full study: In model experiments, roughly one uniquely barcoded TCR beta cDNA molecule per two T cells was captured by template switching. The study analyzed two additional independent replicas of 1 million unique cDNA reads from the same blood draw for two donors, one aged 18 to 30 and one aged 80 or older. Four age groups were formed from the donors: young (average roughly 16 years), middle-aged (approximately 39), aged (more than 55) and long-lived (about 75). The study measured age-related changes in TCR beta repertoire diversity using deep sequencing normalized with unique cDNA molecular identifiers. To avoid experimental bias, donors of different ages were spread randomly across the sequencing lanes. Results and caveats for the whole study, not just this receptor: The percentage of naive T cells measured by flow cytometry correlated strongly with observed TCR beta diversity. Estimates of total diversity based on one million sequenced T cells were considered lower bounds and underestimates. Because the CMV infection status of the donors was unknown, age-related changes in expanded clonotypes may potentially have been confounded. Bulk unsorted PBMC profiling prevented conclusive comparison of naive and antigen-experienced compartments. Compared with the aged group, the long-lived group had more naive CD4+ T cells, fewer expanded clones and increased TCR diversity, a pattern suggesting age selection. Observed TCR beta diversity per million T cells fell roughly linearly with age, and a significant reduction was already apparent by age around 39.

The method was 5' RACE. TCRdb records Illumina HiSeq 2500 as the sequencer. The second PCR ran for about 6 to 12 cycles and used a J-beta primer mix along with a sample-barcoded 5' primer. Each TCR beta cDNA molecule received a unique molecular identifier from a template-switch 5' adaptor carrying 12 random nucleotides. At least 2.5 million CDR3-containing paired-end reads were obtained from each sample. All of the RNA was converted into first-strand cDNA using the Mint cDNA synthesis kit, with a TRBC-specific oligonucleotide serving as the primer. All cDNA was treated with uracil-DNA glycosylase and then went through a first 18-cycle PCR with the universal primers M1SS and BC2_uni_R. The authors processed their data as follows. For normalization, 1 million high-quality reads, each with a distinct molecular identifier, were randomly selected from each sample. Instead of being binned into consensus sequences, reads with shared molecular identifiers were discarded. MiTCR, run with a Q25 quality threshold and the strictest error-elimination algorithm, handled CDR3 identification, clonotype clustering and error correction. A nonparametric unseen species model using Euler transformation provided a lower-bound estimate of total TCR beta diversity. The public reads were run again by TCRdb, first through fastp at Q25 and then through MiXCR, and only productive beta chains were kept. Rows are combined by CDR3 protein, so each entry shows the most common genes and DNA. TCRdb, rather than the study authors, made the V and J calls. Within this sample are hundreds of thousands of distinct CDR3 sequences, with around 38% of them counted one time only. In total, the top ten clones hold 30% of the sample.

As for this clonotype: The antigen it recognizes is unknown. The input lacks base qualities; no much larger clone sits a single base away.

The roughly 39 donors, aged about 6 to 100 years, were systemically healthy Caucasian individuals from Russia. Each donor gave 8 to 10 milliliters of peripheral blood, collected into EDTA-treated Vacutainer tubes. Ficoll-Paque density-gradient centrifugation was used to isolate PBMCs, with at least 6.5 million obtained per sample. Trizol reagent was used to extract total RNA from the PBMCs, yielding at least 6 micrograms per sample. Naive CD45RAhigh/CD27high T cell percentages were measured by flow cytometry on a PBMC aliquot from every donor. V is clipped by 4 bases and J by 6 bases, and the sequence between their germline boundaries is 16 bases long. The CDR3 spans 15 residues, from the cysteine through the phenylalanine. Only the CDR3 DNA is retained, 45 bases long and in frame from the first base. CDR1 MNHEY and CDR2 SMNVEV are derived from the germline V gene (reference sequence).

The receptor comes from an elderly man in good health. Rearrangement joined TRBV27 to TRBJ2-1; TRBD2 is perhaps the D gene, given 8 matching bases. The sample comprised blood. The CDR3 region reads CASSSRGTSGNEQFF. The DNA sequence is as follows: TGTGCCAGCAGTTCCAGGGGGACTAGTGGCAATGAGCAGTTCTTC.